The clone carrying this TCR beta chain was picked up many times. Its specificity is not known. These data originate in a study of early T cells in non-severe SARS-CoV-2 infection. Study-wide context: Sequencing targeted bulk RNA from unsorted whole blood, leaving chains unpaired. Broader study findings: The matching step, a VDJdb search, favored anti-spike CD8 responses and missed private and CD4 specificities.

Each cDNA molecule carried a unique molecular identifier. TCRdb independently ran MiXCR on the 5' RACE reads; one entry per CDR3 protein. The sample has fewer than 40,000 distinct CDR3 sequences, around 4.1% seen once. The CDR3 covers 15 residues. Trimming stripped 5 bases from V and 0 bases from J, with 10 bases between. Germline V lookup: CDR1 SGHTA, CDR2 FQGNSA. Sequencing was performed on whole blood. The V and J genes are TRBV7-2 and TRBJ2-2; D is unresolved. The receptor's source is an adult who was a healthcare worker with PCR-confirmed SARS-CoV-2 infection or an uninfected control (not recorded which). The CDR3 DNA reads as TGTGCCAGCAGCCTTACCACAGCGAACACCGGGGAGCTGTTTTTT. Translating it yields CASSLTTANTGELFF.